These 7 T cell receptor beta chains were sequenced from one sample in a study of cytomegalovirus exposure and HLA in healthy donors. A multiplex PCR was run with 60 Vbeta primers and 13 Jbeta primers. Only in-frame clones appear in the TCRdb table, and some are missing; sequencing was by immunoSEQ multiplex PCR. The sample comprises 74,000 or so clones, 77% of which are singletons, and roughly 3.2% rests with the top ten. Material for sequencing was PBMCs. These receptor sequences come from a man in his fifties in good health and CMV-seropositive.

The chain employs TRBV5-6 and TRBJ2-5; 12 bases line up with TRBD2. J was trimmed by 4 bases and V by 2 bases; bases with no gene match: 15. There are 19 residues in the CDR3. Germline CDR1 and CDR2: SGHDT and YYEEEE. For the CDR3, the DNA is TGTGCCAGCAGCTTTCGAGCCATTCGACTAGCGGGAGTCCCAGAGACCCAGTACTTC. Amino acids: CASSFRAIRLAGVPETQYF.

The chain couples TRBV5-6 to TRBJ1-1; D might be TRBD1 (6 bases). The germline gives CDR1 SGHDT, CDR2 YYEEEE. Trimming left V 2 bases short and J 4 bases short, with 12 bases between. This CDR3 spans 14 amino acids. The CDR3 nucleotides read TGTGCCAGCAGCTTCGGGACATTAAGCACTGAAGCTTTCTTT. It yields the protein CASSFGTLSTEAFF.

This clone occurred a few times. The CDR3 region has the DNA TGTGCCAGCAGCTTAACGCGACAGGGCACCGGGGAGCTGTTTTTT. Its translation: CASSLTRQGTGELFF. This sequence joins TRBV7-3 and TRBJ2-2; TRBD1 agrees at 7 bases. This CDR3 region has 15 residues. J gave up 4 bases and V 0 bases, and 2 bases lay outside the gene matches. The germline V gene encodes CDR1 SGHTA and CDR2 FQGTGA.

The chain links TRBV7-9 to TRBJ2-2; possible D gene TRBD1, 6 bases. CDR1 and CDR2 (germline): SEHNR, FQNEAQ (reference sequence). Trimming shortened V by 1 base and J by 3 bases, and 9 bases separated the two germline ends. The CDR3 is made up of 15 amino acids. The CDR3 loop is CASSLVGADTGELFF. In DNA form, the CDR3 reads TGTGCCAGCAGCTTAGTGGGGGCTGACACCGGGGAGCTGTTTTTT.

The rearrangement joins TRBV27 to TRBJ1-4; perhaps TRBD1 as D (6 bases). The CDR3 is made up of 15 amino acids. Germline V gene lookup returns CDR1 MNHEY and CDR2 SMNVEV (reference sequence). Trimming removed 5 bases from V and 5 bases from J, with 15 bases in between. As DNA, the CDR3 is TGTGCCAGCAGTCCGGGGACATCGGGCAATGAAAAACTGTTTTTT. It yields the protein CASSPGTSGNEKLFF.

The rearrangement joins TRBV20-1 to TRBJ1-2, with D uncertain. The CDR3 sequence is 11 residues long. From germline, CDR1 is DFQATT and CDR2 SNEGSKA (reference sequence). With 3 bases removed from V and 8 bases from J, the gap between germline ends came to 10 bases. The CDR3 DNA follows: TGCAGTGCTAGTACATCTAGGGGCTACACCTTC. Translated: CSASTSRGYTF.

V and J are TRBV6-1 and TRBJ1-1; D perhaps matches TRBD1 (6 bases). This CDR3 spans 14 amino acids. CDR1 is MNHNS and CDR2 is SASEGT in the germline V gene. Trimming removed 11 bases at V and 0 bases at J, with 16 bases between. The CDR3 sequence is CAAARTAMNTEAFF. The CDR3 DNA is TGTGCCGCAGCCCGGACAGCCATGAACACTGAAGCTTTCTTT.